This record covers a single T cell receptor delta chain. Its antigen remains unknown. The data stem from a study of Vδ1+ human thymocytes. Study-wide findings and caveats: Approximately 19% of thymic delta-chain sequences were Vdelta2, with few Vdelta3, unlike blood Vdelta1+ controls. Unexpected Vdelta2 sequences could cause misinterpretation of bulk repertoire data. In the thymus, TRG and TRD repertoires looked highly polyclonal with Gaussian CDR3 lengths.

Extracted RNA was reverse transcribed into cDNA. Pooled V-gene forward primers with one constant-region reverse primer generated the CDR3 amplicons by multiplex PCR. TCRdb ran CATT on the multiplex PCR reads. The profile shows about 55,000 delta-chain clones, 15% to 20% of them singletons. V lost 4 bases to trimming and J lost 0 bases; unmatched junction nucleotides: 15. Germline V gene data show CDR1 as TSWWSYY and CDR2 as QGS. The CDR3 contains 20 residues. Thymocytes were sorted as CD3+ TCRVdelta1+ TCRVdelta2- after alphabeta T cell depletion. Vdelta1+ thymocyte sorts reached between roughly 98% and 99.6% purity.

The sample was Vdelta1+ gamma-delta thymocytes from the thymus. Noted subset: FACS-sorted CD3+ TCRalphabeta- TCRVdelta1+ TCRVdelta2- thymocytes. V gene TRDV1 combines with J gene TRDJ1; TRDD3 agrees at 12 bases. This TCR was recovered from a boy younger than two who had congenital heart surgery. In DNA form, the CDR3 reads TGTGCTCTTGGGGGCGCCTTCCCCTGGGGGATACGCGGGCACACCGATAAACTCATCTTT. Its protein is CALGGAFPWGIRGHTDKLIF.